Listed here is a single T cell receptor (beta chain). Its matching antigen is unknown. PCR amplification relied on 60 Vbeta primers (plus 13 Jbeta primers). The table came from immunoSEQ multiplex PCR; TCRdb's copy has only in-frame clones and leaves some out. The sample table includes tens of thousands of clones. The data belong to a study of cytomegalovirus exposure and HLA in healthy donors. The V segment lost 1 base and the J segment 5 bases; nucleotides outside the gene matches: 9. This CDR3 comprises 15 residues. From germline, CDR1 is GTSNPN and CDR2 SVGIG (reference sequence). General study findings and limits: For most TCR sequences rarity was the rule, although some public TCRs occurred in many donors. There were some 150 TCR beta chains listed as cytomegalovirus-associated. HLA restriction was apparent for most CMV-associated TCR beta chains in a later analysis. Immune exposure information available was restricted to CMV serostatus.

The TCR was taken from a woman aged 30 to 39 in good health and CMV-seronegative. The V gene is TRBV30, the J gene TRBJ1-1, with 8 bases aligning to TRBD1. Sequences were obtained from PBMCs. CDR3: CAWSAPQGAGTEAFF. CDR3 sequence (DNA): TGTGCCTGGAGTGCGCCCCAGGGGGCGGGAACTGAAGCTTTCTTT.